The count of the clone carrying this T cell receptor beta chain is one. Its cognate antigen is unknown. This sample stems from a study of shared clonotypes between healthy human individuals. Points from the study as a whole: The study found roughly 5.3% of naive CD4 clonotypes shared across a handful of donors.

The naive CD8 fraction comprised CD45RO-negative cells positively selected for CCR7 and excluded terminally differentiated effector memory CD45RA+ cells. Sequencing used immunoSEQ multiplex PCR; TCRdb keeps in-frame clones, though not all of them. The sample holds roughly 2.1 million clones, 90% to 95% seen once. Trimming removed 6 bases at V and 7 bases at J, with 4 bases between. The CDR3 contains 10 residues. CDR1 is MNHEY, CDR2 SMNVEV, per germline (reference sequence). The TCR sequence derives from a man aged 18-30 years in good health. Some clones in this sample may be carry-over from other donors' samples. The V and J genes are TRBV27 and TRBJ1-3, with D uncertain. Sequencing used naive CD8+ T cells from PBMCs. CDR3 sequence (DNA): TGTGCCAGCAGGTGTAACACCATATATTTT. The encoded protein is CASRCNTIYF.